This T cell receptor beta chain was obtained from a study of OX40 agonist ivuxolimab in advanced cancers. Study-level information: Patients received ivuxolimab, an agonistic anti-OX40 (CD134) antibody.

Profiled with immunoSEQ multiplex PCR; TCRdb holds only in-frame clones, not every one. The sample lists 30,000 or so clones; 80% to 85% were seen once. The germline V gene encodes CDR1 MNHNS and CDR2 SASEGT. The length of the CDR3 is 14 residues. Trimming removed 7 bases from V and 3 bases from J, with 15 bases in between. The clonotype originates from an adult with an advanced solid tumor such as melanoma, head and neck, liver or kidney cancer. The V and J genes are TRBV6-1 and TRBJ1-2, with D unresolved. Sequenced here: CD4+ or CD8+ T cells sorted from blood, sampled in a trial of the OX40 agonist ivuxolimab. This CDR3 reads CASIERGGHYGYTF. CDR3 in DNA: TGTGCCAGCATCGAAAGAGGAGGCCACTATGGCTACACCTTC.